These 2 T cell receptor beta chains were sequenced from one sample in a study of blood T cell repertoires in COVID-19. TCRdb keeps only in-frame clones here, not all; method: immunoSEQ multiplex PCR. The repertoire holds 150,000 to 200,000 clones, with 70% to 90% as singletons. The specimen was peripheral blood. All receptors derive from a man between 65 and 85 years old with active or convalescent COVID-19.

The CDR3, as DNA: TGTGCCAGCAGCTTATCGTCGGGATACTATAATTCACCCCTCCACTTT. This codes for CASSLSSGYYNSPLHF. This sequence joins TRBV7-2 and TRBJ1-6; D is unclear. The CDR3 extends over 16 amino acids. Looked up from germline, CDR1 is SGHTA and CDR2 is FQGNSA. Trimming removed 2 bases from V and 3 bases from J, with 11 bases in between.

This clone was seen once. This rearrangement joins TRBV23-1 to TRBJ2-3; tentatively, D is TRBD1 (6 bases). TRBV23-1 is designated an ORF whose function remains uncertain. The V end was cut by 6 bases, the J end by 4 bases, with 14 bases between. This CDR3 contains 14 residues. The CDR3 loop reads CASRLQGNADTQYF. The DNA for the CDR3 is TGCGCCAGCAGACTACAGGGAAATGCAGATACGCAGTATTTT.